This T cell receptor beta chain was profiled in a study of lymphopenia after photon versus proton radiotherapy (dated by TCRdb to between 2018 and 2020). As for the study more broadly: Photon and proton radiation therapy were compared by the study for their immunological effects in patients with gastrointestinal tumors who developed high-grade lymphopenia. The study was designed to characterize how the impact on the immune system differs between the two radiation modalities. A cohort of around 21 patients with gastrointestinal tumors who received either photon or proton therapy and subsequently developed lymphopenia was included. What the study reported, not specific to this receptor: The survival association was assessed only in patients who died, and better survival with proton therapy was presented by the authors as a possibility rather than a demonstrated result. After the lymphocyte count nadir, oligoclonal expansion, especially of CD8+ Temra cells, was observed in photon-treated repertoires, and the drop in diversity was driven by this expansion. Relative stability during treatment was observed in proton-treated patients, whereas loss of naive T cells and TCR diversity and gain of effector/memory populations were observed in photon-treated patients. Across the cohort, among patients who died, a greater drop in TCR diversity after the nadir was inversely correlated with overall survival time.

Library preparation employed the immunoSEQ multiplex PCR assay. T cell repertoires were profiled with deep sequencing of rearranged TCR beta loci together with multiparametric flow cytometry. Imported from immuneACCESS, the table was reduced by TCRdb to in-frame sequences with V and J called. These copies leave out some clones; in studies compared against another copy, an unresolved V gene accounts for under half, and the cause of the remainder is not known. A total of 67,000 or so clones appear in this sample, around 87% of them only once. Approximately 10% of the sample is taken by the ten largest. About this clone: Its specific antigen is unknown. The input lacks base qualities; no much larger clone sits a single base away.

V is shortened by 4 bases, J by 8 bases, and the region joining them spans 9 bases. The CDR3 runs 13 amino acids, cysteine and phenylalanine included. The kept DNA is CDR3 alone, 39 bases in frame from the first base. In the germline V gene, CDR1 corresponds to SGHDN and CDR2 to FVKESK. The specimen comprised peripheral blood, sampled from a patient treated with proton-based radiotherapy. The chain couples TRBV14 to TRBJ1-6; there is no confident call for the D gene. This sequence originates from a man of 80 years or more with esophageal cancer. The CDR3 reads CASSPIKDSPLHF. At the DNA level, the sequence is TGTGCCAGCAGCCCGATCAAGGATTCACCCCTCCACTTT. The full variable domain, with segments outside the CDR3 supplied by the reference TRBV14 and TRBJ1-6 proteins, appears as EAGVTQFPSHSVIEKGQTVTLRCDPISGHDNLYWYRRVMGKEIKFLLHFVKESKQDESGMPNNRFLAERTGGTYSTLKVQPAELEDSGVYFCASSPIKDSPLHFGNGTRLTVT.